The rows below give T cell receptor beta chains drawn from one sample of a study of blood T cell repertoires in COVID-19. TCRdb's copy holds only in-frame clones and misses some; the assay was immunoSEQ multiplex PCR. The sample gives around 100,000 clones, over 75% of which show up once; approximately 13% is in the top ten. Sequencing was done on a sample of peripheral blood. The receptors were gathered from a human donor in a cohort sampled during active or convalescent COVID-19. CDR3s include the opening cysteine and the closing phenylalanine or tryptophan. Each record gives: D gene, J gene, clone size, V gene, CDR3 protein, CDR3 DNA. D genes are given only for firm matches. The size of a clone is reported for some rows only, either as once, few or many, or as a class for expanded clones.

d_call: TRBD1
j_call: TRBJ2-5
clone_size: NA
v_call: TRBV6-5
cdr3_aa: CASSPPGQGGTQYF
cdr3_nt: TGTGCCAGCAGTCCACCGGGACAGGGGGGGACCCAGTACTTC

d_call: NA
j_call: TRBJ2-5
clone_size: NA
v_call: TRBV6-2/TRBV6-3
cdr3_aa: CASSDARAETQYF
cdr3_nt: TGTGCCAGCAGCGACGCCAGGGCCGAGACCCAGTACTTC

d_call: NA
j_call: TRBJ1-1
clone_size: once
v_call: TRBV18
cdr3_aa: CASSPTPGRGDTEAFF
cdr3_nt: TGTGCCAGCTCACCAACCCCGGGCAGGGGAGATACTGAAGCTTTCTTT

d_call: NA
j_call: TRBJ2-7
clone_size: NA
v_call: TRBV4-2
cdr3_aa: CASSQDPGSYEQYF
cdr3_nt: TGTGCCAGCAGCCAAGATCCGGGATCCTACGAGCAGTACTTC

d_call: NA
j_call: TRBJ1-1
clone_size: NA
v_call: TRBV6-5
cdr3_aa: CASSHRGTEAFF
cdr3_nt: TGTGCCAGCAGCCATAGGGGCACTGAAGCTTTCTTT

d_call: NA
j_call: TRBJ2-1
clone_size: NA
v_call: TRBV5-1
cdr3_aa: CASSVMAGQDNEQFF
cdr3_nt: TGCGCCAGCAGCGTCATGGCAGGGCAAGACAATGAGCAGTTCTTC

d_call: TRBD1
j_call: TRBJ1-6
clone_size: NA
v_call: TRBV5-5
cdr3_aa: CASSFFDRGNSPLHF
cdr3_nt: TGTGCCAGCAGCTTCTTCGACAGGGGGAATTCACCCCTCCACTTT

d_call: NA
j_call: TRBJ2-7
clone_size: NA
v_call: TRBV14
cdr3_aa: CASSPGDWSYEQYF
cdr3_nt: TGTGCCAGCAGCCCGGGGGACTGGTCCTACGAGCAGTACTTC

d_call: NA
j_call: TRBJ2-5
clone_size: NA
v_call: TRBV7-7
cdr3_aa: CASSLGPSLETQYF
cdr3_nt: TGTGCTAGCAGCTTAGGGCCTAGCCTTGAGACCCAGTACTTC

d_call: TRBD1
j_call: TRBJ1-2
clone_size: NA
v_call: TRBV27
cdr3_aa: CASSSHGQGEGYTF
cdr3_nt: TGTGCCAGCAGTTCCCATGGACAGGGGGAAGGCTACACCTTC

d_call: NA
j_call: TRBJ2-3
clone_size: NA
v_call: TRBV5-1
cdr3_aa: CATAGGETTDTQYF
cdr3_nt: TGCGCCACCGCGGGTGGGGAGACCACAGATACGCAGTATTTT

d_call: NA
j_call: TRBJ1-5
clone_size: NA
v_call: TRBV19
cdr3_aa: CASSKSEQPQHF
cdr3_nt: TGTGCCAGTAGTAAGTCGGAGCAGCCCCAGCATTTT

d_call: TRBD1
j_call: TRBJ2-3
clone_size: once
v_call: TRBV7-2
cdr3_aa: CASSSHPGGDTQYF
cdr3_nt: TGTGCCAGCAGCTCCCACCCAGGGGGAGATACGCAGTATTTT

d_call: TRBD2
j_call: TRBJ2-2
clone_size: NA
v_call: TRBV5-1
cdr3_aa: CASSLDSGGITGELFF
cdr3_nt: TGCGCCAGCAGCTTGGATAGCGGGGGTATCACCGGGGAGCTGTTTTTT

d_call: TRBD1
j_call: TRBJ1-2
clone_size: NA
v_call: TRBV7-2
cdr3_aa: CASSFRQGRGYTF
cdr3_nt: TGTGCCAGCAGCTTTAGACAGGGCAGGGGCTACACCTTC

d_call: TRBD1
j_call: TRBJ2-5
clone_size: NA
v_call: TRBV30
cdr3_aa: CAWKGQQETQYF
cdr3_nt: TGTGCCTGGAAGGGACAGCAAGAGACCCAGTACTTC

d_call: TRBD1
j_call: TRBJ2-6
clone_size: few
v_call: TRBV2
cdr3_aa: CASSGQGPNVLTF
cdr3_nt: TGTGCCAGCTCAGGACAGGGTCCCAACGTCCTGACTTTC

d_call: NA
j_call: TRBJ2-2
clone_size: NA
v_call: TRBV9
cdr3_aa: CASSVGAHENTGELFF
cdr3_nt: TGTGCCAGCAGCGTAGGAGCCCACGAGAACACCGGGGAGCTGTTTTTT

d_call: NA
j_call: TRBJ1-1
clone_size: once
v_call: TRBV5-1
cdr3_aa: CASSLGQEANTEAFF
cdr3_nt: TGCGCCAGCAGCTTGGGACAGGAGGCGAACACTGAAGCTTTCTTT

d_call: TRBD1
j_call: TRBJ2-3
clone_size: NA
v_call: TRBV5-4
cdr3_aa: CASSLDQGAADTQYF
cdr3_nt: TGTGCCAGCAGCTTGGATCAGGGGGCGGCAGATACGCAGTATTTT

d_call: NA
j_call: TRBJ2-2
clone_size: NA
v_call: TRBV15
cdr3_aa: CASGSGNTGELFF
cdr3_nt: TGTGCCAGTGGTAGTGGGAACACCGGGGAGCTGTTTTTT

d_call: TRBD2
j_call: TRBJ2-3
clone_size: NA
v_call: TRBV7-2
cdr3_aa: CASSATGGGADTQYF
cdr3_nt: TGTGCCAGCAGCGCGACAGGCGGGGGGGCAGATACGCAGTATTTT